This T cell receptor beta chain is from a study of blood T cell repertoires in COVID-19. About the study: The United States, Italy and Spain were the sources of the acute and convalescent COVID-19 samples. In each case, the material was cDNA or gDNA derived from T cells, B-cell-depleted T cells, or PBMCs.

Deletions cut 6 bases from V and 4 bases from J, with 18 bases between. CDR3 length: 15 amino acids. Germline V gene lookup returns CDR1 LNHDA and CDR2 SQIVND (reference sequence). Per the authors' pipeline: For nucleated cells, counts were estimated from reference gene primer amplification. Assay used: immunoSEQ multiplex PCR; TCRdb lists only in-frame clones, some missing. D and trimming come from the DNA, and the V and J calls and clone size come from that table. The top ten clones hold 10% to 15% of a sample with about 130,000 clones, 84% of them seen once. The sequenced material came from peripheral blood. The clonotype was recovered from a woman aged 55-70 years with acute or convalescent COVID-19. The chain couples TRBV19 to TRBJ1-2, with D unresolved. CDR3 in amino acids: CASSAPRKSAYGYTF. The CDR3 DNA sequence: TGTGCCAGTAGCGCGCCCCGAAAAAGCGCCTATGGCTACACCTTC.